This T cell receptor (beta chain) was recovered during a study of blood T cell repertoires in COVID-19. The V end lost 10 bases, the J end lost 0 bases, and 18 bases lay between the germline ends. Germline V gene sequence: CDR1 MDHEN, CDR2 SYDVKM. This CDR3 is built from 16 residues. Only in-frame clones appear in the TCRdb table, and some are missing; sequencing was by immunoSEQ multiplex PCR. The data contain 120,000 or so clones, around 80% of them singletons. Material for sequencing was peripheral blood. This clonotype was sampled from a man in his 70s with acute or convalescent COVID-19. This sequence joins TRBV28 and TRBJ1-4, with D possibly TRBD1 on 6 matching bases. The CDR3 reads CATLGAGHSTNEKLFF. The CDR3 DNA sequence: TGTGCCACCCTGGGGGCAGGGCACTCAACTAATGAAAAACTGTTTTTT.